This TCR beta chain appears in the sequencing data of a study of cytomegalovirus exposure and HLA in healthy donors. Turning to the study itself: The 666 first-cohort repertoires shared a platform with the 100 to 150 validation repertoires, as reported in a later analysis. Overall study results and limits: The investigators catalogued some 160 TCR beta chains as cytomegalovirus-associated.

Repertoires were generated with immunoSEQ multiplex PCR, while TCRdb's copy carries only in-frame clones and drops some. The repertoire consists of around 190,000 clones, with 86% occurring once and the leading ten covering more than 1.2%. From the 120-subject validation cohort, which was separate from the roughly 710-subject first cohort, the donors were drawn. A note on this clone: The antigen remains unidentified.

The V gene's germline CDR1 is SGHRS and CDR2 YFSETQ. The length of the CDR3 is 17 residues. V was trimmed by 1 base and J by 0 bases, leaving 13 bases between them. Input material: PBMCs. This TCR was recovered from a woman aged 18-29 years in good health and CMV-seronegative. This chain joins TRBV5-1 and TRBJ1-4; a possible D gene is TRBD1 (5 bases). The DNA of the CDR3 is TGCGCCAGCAGCTTGTACACACAGGCAGCAACTAATGAAAAACTGTTTTTT. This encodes CASSLYTQAATNEKLFF.